The source of this T cell receptor (beta chain) is a study of beta chain features in type 1 diabetes. Study results and limitations: In all four CD4+ subsets, TCRB CDR3 length was significantly, moderately reduced in type 1 diabetes.

CD45RO/CCR7/CD25/CD127/CD95/CD27 sorting isolated CD4+ naive, central memory, regulatory and stem cell-like memory cells. Purity exceeding 95% was reached by all sorted populations. TCRB transcripts that were expressed got sequenced, as all of the isolated RNA had been reverse transcribed. The table came from immunoSEQ multiplex PCR; TCRdb's copy has only in-frame clones and leaves some out. The sample lists some 640,000 clones, about 14% occurring once. In its sample, this clone was seen a few times. Antigen specificity is unknown. Sequencing was carried out using naive CD4+ T cells from blood. The receptor's source is a man aged 18 to 35 with type 1 diabetes.

CDR3 in DNA: TGTGCCAGCAGTTACTCAACTAGTTCGGGGGATACGCAGTATTTT. It codes for CASSYSTSSGDTQYF. The V call is TRBV6-5, the J call TRBJ2-3; tentatively, D is TRBD2 (5 bases). V lost 0 bases and J lost 6, with 13 bases in between. Germline values: CDR1 MNHEY, CDR2 SVGAGI. This CDR3 is built from 15 residues.